Sequencing of this T cell receptor beta chain was carried out in a study of vaccination and CD4 T cells after COVID-19. Study conclusions and caveats: Rising from roughly 21 to 40, the median of SARS-CoV-2-reactive clonotypes did not change significantly.

Time point reported: late sampling 161 to 241 days after vaccination in a few convalescent patients. Treatment given: 10-day PBMC culture with coronavirus spike peptide pools or control peptides (ViraFEST assay). Peptide pools at around 10 ug/ml stimulated approximately 2 million PBMCs per well with roughly 9 IU/ml IL-2. Points on this clonotype: What it binds is unknown.

Germline assignment: CDR1 SEHNR and CDR2 FQNEAQ (reference sequence). Germline trimming cut 1 base from V and 3 bases from J; bases unmatched to any gene: 4. The CDR3 totals 15 residues. Oncomine TCR Beta short-read sequencing was applied to DNA from cultured CD4+ T cells. MiXCR, applied by TCRdb to the PCR reads, yields one record per CDR3 protein. The sample includes 20,000 to 25,000 distinct CDR3 sequences, 42% of them seen just once. The receptor comes from a human donor who had recovered from COVID-19. The J gene is TRBJ2-5, the V gene TRBV7-9; 8 nucleotides match TRBD2. The starting material was CD4+ T cells from blood, cultured in vitro, obtained about 7 months after SARS-CoV-2 vaccination. As DNA, the CDR3 is TGTGCCAGCAGCTTAGGTACTAGCGGAGAAGAGACCCAGTACTTC. It specifies CASSLGTSGEETQYF.